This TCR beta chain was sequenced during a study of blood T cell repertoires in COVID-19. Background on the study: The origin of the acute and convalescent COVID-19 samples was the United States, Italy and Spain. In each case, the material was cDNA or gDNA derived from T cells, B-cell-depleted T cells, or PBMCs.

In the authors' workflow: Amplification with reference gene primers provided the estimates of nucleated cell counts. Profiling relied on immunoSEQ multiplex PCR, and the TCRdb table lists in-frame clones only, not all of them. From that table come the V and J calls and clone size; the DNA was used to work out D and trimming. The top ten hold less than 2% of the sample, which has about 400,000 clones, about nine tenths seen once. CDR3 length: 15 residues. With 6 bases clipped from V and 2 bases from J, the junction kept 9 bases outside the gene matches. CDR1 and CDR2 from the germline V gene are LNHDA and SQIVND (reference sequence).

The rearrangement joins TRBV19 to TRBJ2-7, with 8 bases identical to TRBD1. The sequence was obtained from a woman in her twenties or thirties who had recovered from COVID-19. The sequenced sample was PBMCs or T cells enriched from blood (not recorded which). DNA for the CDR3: TGTGCCAGTAGGACAGGGGTGACAGGCACCTACGAGCAGTACTTC. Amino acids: CASRTGVTGTYEQYF.